This T cell receptor (beta chain) was profiled in a study of CD8+ T cells in alopecia areata. Study context: Twice daily, treated patients received 5 to 10 mg of oral tofacitinib. General study results and limits: During tofacitinib treatment, many expanded lesional clones remained in scalp and blood.

CDR3 length: 15 residues. Treatment here: oral pan-JAK inhibitor, 5-10 mg twice daily. Sequencing templates came from extracted RNA that was reverse transcribed into cDNA. Repertoires were generated with immunoSEQ multiplex PCR, while TCRdb's copy carries only in-frame clones and drops some. Of more than 130,000 clones in the sample, 82% were seen once. Remarks on this clone: Its specificity is unknown.

The clonotype comes from a human donor with alopecia areata. The sequencing used CD8+ T cells sorted from blood, collected at week 4, from a patient treated with tofacitinib. The V and J genes are TRBV21-1 and TRBJ2-5. TRBV21-1 has pseudogene status. The CDR3 nucleotides are TGTGCCAGCAGCAAAGCGAACGCCGTTCAAGAGACCCAGTACTTC. Translation: CASSKANAVQETQYF.